What follows describes a single T cell receptor beta chain. The data stem from a study of blood T cell repertoires in COVID-19. Overall study context: Samples representing acute and convalescent COVID-19 were sourced from the United States, Italy and Spain. T cells, B-cell-depleted T cells, or PBMCs provided the cDNA or gDNA that served as material.

Germline V lookup: CDR1 SNHLY, CDR2 FYNNEI. Trimming at V came to 6 bases and at J to 7 bases, leaving 4 bases not matched to a gene. CDR3 length: 13 residues. TCRdb's copy holds only in-frame clones and misses some; the assay was immunoSEQ multiplex PCR. The sample contains 310,000 or so clones, 65% to 85% of which appear only once. This clonotype was obtained from a woman between 45 and 65 years old with acute or convalescent COVID-19. V is TRBV2 and J is TRBJ1-5; 9 nucleotides agree with TRBD1. The sample was peripheral blood. The CDR3 coding sequence is TGTGCCAGCAGGGGGGACAGGGTACAGCCCCAGCATTTT. Protein: CASRGDRVQPQHF.